The 18 T cell receptor beta chains listed next were all sequenced from one sample in a study of chronic HIV infection and antiretroviral therapy. Each CDR3 protein is one row after TCRdb ran MiXCR on the 5' RACE reads. Here the sample spans about 38,000 distinct CDR3 sequences, roughly 7.6% being singletons. Sequenced material: peripheral blood. These receptors were collected from an adult who had HIV and had not received antiretroviral therapy, or was an uninfected healthy control (not recorded which).

The gene calls are TRBV9 and TRBJ2-3; weak D call: TRBD1 (6 bases). The CDR3 runs 14 residues. The V end lost 3 bases, the J end lost 7 bases, and 15 bases lay between the germline ends. Germline-derived CDR1 and CDR2 are SGDLS and YYNGEE. In DNA form, the CDR3 reads TGTGCCAGCAGCGACAGGGACCACCGGAATACGCAGTATTTT. Translation gives CASSDRDHRNTQYF.

This clonotype has a handful of counts. The chain links TRBV27 to TRBJ2-7, with 8 bases matching TRBD1. CDR3 length: 13 amino acids. The V segment lost 6 bases and the J segment 5 bases; nucleotides outside the gene matches: 6. The germline CDR1 and CDR2 sequences are MNHEY and SMNVEV (reference sequence). CDR3 sequence: CASSRTGSDEQYF. DNA for the CDR3: TGTGCCAGCAGCAGGACAGGGAGCGACGAGCAGTACTTC.

This clonotype was observed once. The germline gene is not matched at one end of the junction; a read error may be the cause. V usage is TRBV28 and J usage is TRBJ1-1; TRBD1 matches 9 bases. The CDR3 loop spans 15 amino acids. Germline CDR1 is MDHEN and CDR2 is SYDVKM. The CDR3 is CASSFDQTGGTETFF. For the CDR3, the DNA is TGTGCCAGCAGTTTTGACCAGACAGGGGGAACTGAAACTTTCTTT.

This chain uses TRBV29-1 with TRBJ2-3; D is unresolved. This CDR3 is 10 amino acids long. The germline CDR1 and CDR2 sequences are SQVTM and ANQGSEA. V shed 3 bases and J shed 5 bases, with 3 bases lying between them. The chain's CDR3 is CSVEEDTQYF. Here the CDR3 DNA reads TGCAGCGTTGAGGAAGATACGCAGTATTTT.

The chain has TRBV25-1 and TRBJ2-2; D unclear. The CDR3 is 13 residues long. Germline loops: CDR1 MGHDK, CDR2 SYGVNS. V lost 0 bases, J lost 3 bases, and 2 bases lay in between. CDR3 sequence: CASSEYYTGELFF. The CDR3 nucleotides are TGTGCCAGCAGTGAATATTACACCGGGGAGCTGTTTTTT.

There are a few counts of this clonotype. This rearrangement joins TRBV29-1 to TRBJ1-1; D uncertain. This CDR3 is 14 amino acids long. The germline V gene has CDR1 SQVTM and CDR2 ANQGSEA. The V and J ends lost 5 bases and 0 bases respectively, with 13 bases between them. CDR3 coding DNA: TGCAGCGTTTGCCAGGACTTAGTGAACACTGAAGCTTTCTTT. Its protein is CSVCQDLVNTEAFF.

This rearrangement joins TRBV6-2 or TRBV6-3 to TRBJ2-3, with 9 bases lining up with TRBD1. The V gene end was trimmed by 7 bases and the J gene end by 0 bases; junction bases not matched to a gene: 5. This CDR3 comprises 15 residues. Germline loops: CDR1 MNHEY, CDR2 SVGEGT. DNA of the CDR3: TGTGCCAGCACTACAGGGGGCCGAAGCACAGATACGCAGTATTTT. Translating it yields CASTTGGRSTDTQYF.

As concerns this clonotype: One junction end does not reproduce the germline sequence, and a read error may be involved. The chain carries TRBV28 and TRBJ1-1; 11 bases align to TRBD1. The CDR3 totals 14 residues. Germline CDR1 and CDR2: MDHEN and SYDVKM. In DNA, the CDR3 is TGTGCCAGCAGAGGGGACAGGGGGAGCACTGAAACTTTCTTT. Translation: CASRGDRGSTETFF.

This clonotype showed up many times. The V and J genes are TRBV4-1 and TRBJ2-3; 7 bases align to TRBD2. Germline CDR1 and CDR2: MGHRA and YSYEKL. The ends lost 4 bases at V and 4 bases at J; junction bases unmatched: 11. CDR3 size: 16 residues. In nucleotides, the CDR3 is TGCGCCAGCAGCCGCTTTGGACTAGAAATACCAGATACGCAGTATTTT. This encodes CASSRFGLEIPDTQYF.

At least ten counts were recorded for this clonotype. V and J are TRBV9 and TRBJ2-5, with 11 positions matching TRBD1. V trimming: 4 bases; J trimming: 5 bases; junction bases outside the gene matches: 7. The germline V gene has CDR1 SGDLS and CDR2 YYNGEE. This CDR3 comprises 15 residues. The CDR3 DNA is TGTGCCAGCAGCAAGGGACAGGGGGGCACGGAGACCCAGTACTTC. Translation: CASSKGQGGTETQYF.

The chain has TRBV28 and TRBJ1-5, with D possibly matching TRBD1 (5 bases). CDR3 length: 16 amino acids. Germline V gene sequence: CDR1 MDHEN, CDR2 SYDVKM. Trimming pared 5 bases from V and 3 bases from J, leaving 17 bases between. In DNA form, the CDR3 reads TGTGCCAGCAGTCGAGTACAGGTTGCAAACAATCAGCCCCAGCATTTT. Translation: CASSRVQVANNQPQHF.

The chain employs TRBV28 and TRBJ1-4; D is unresolved. The V end lost 5 bases, the J end lost 0 bases, and 1 base lay between the germline ends. The germline gives CDR1 MDHEN, CDR2 SYDVKM. The CDR3 totals 12 residues. CDR3 in amino acids: CASSATNEKLFF. The DNA for the CDR3 is TGTGCCAGCAGTGCAACTAATGAAAAACTGTTTTTT.

This clonotype was detected ten times or more. The V call is TRBV4-3, the J call TRBJ2-5; D might be TRBD2 (6 bases). CDR3 length equals 16 residues. Germline values: CDR1 LGHNA, CDR2 YSLEER. Trimming removed 0 bases from V and 4 bases from J, with 15 bases in between. The CDR3 DNA is TGCGCCAGCAGCCAAGATCTGGCGGGACTCAGAGAGACCCAGTACTTC. Amino acid sequence: CASSQDLAGLRETQYF.

The chain carries TRBV29-1 and TRBJ2-7, with 8 bases matching TRBD2. Per germline, CDR1 SQVTM and CDR2 ANQGSEA. The CDR3 loop spans 15 amino acids. V shed 4 bases and J 1 base; nucleotides not matched to a gene: 9. CDR3: CSVVNGRAFSYEQYF. The DNA for the CDR3 is TGCAGCGTTGTGAACGGGAGGGCCTTTTCCTACGAGCAGTACTTC.

Only a few counts were recorded for this clonotype. The genes are TRBV6-1 and TRBJ1-1; the D is unclear. Trimming cost V 5 bases and J 0 bases, with 4 bases left between them. The length of the CDR3 is 12 residues. Germline-derived CDR1 and CDR2 are MNHNS and SASEGT. The chain's CDR3 is CASSRLNTEAFF. CDR3 coding DNA: TGTGCCAGCAGTCGACTGAACACTGAAGCTTTCTTT.

This clonotype was picked up one time. Germline is not matched at one junction end, which may reflect a read error. The chain couples TRBV29-1 to TRBJ1-1; 8 nucleotides line up with TRBD1. CDR3 length equals 14 residues. From germline, CDR1 is SQVTM and CDR2 ANQGSEA. The CDR3 region is CSVENRGMNTETFF. The CDR3 DNA is TGCAGCGTTGAGAACAGGGGGATGAACACTGAAACTTTCTTT. The full variable domain, with the rest looked up from reference TRBV29-1 and TRBJ1-1, is SAVISQKPSRDICQRGTSLTIQCQVDSQVTMMFWYRQQPGQSLTLIATANQGSEATYESGFVIDKFPISRPNLTFSTLTVSNMSPEDSSIYLCSVENRGMNTETFFGQGTRLTVV.

In this sample, this clonotype turned up many times. The chain links TRBV5-4 to TRBJ1-4; 7 positions agree with TRBD1. The CDR3 totals 14 residues. The V gene end was trimmed by 4 bases and the J gene end by 8 bases; junction bases not matched to a gene: 8. Germline V CDR1 and CDR2: SGHNT, YYREEE (reference sequence). The DNA for the CDR3 is TGTGCCAGCAGCGAAACAGGGGAGGAAGAAAAACTGTTTTTT. Protein product: CASSETGEEEKLFF. The whole variable domain, filled in from reference TRBV5-4 and TRBJ1-4, reads ETGVTQSPTHLIKTRGQQVTLRCSSQSGHNTVSWYQQALGQGPQFIFQYYREEENGRGNFPPRFSGLQFPNYSSELNVNALELDDSALYLCASSETGEEEKLFFGSGTQLSVL.

This clonotype was seen only a few times. The rearrangement uses TRBV4-3 and TRBJ2-5; TRBD1 matches at 7 bases. After removal of 6 bases from V and 5 bases from J, the junction contained 9 bases not matched to a gene. The CDR3 is 14 residues long. Per the germline V gene, CDR1 is LGHNA and CDR2 is YSLEER. In nucleotides, the CDR3 is TGCGCCAGCAGTCATCAAGGGGGCGCGGAGACCCAGTACTTC. Translated: CASSHQGGAETQYF.